This T cell receptor (beta chain) is drawn from a study of blood T cell repertoires in COVID-19. Background on the study: The study drew acute and convalescent COVID-19 samples from the United States, Italy and Spain. PBMCs, B-cell-depleted T cells, or T cells were the source of the cDNA or gDNA that made up the material.

In the source study's methods: Reference gene primer amplification gave estimated nucleated cell counts. TCRdb's copy holds only in-frame clones and misses some; the assay was immunoSEQ multiplex PCR. V and J calls and clone size come straight from that table; D and trimming were deduced from the DNA. The table has around 160,000 clones, roughly 90% seen once; the top ten hold around 2.9%. With 6 bases clipped from V and 1 base from J, the junction kept 6 bases outside the gene matches. CDR1 and CDR2 from the germline V gene are SGHRS and YFSETQ. The CDR3 length is 14 residues. The sample comprised peripheral blood. This TCR was sampled from a man aged 55 to 70 with acute or convalescent COVID-19. This chain joins TRBV5-1 and TRBJ1-1; 7 positions agree with TRBD1. The CDR3 sequence is CASTSRGENTEAFF. Written as DNA, the CDR3 is TGCGCCAGCACATCCAGGGGGGAGAACACTGAAGCTTTCTTT.